Listed below are T cell receptor beta chains from one sample, sequenced in a study of T cell changes during pregnancy in multiple sclerosis. TCRdb's table, derived via immunoSEQ multiplex PCR, lists solely in-frame clones and lacks some. This sample carries roughly 99,000 clones, 85% to 95% of them seen once, and the ten largest clones take less than 0.85%. This material consisted of peripheral blood, taken in the third trimester of pregnancy. These receptors all come from a female donor in good health, enrolled as a control in a pregnancy study. Each CDR3 is given without its conserved first and last residue.

>TRBJ2-5|TRBV27|11
ASREQLQETQY
>TRBJ1-1|TRBV19|13
ASSIDQPGNTEAF
>TRBJ2-5|TRBV7-2|12
ASSPRTRGETQY
>TRBJ1-1|TRBV5-8|12
ASSPVGRDTEAF
>TRBJ1-2|TRBV27|13
ASSLSLTGVYGYT
>TRBJ2-5|TRBV5-1|11
ASSPGGQETQY
>TRBJ1-2|TRBV5-8|13
ASSLEQGLNYGYT
>TRBJ2-2|TRBV19|13
ASIPGTGKSGELF
>TRBJ1-1|TRBV27|13
ASTPGYSKNTEAF
>TRBJ1-5|TRBV5-1|13
ASSLAGGDSQPQH
>TRBJ2-7|TRBV5-6|12
ASSPLTGAGEQY
>TRBJ2-6|TRBV13|17
ASSFSLAGGPSGANVLT
>TRBJ1-4|TRBV29-1|12
SVGAGAANEKLF
>TRBJ2-7|TRBV7-2|14
ASSLLGQGASYEQY
>TRBJ1-1|TRBV6-5|12
ASCYRGCNTEAF
>TRBJ1-2|TRBV2|13
ASSPRDRANYGYT
>TRBJ1-1|TRBV23-1|15
ASSQSDRGDWDTEAF
>TRBJ2-3|TRBV30|9
AWSLSDTQY
>TRBJ2-6|TRBV5-6|13
ASSFTGAGANVLT
>TRBJ2-1|TRBV30|12
AWSAGTSLYEQF
>TRBJ1-5|TRBV5-6|16
ASSLAVKGVDFNQPQH
>TRBJ2-7|TRBV5-6|11
ASTTGGTYEQY
>TRBJ1-3|TRBV9|15
ASSLRGRTSSGNTIY
>TRBJ1-3|TRBV30|11
ASLHRSGNTIY
>TRBJ2-7|TRBV6-5|10
ASRQTWGQWN
>TRBJ1-1|TRBV6-1|11
ASSDPVNTEAF
>TRBJ2-7|TRBV7-6|13
ASSLAEGVTYEQY
>TRBJ2-7|TRBV19|13
ASSISGQGGYEQY
>TRBJ2-3|TRBV11-3|13
ASSLGGRDTDTQY
>TRBJ2-7|TRBV27|13
ASSLPGQAPYEQY
>TRBJ2-6|TRBV25-1|14
ASSESMESGANVLT
>TRBJ1-2|TRBV4-2|12
ASSQREGLRGYT
>TRBJ1-6|TRBV5-1|14
ASSTGTAAINSPLH
>TRBJ2-3|TRBV6-4|11
ASSSGSTDTQY
>TRBJ2-2|TRBV10-3|13
AISEASGGPGELF
>TRBJ1-3|TRBV14|12
ASSQGPLGNTIY
>TRBJ1-1|TRBV11-2|13
ASSLTGEGSTEAF
>TRBJ2-7|TRBV27|13
ASTLTGGGSYEQY
>TRBJ2-1|TRBV5-5|12
ASSLGTVYNEQF
>TRBJ1-1|TRBV7-2|10
ASSLGLTEAF
>TRBJ1-2|TRBV9|13
ASSSRAGRVKGYT
>TRBJ1-2|TRBV16|12
AKAEGTRPYGYT
>TRBJ1-6|TRBV5-6|12
ASRGQGSNSPLH
>TRBJ2-5|TRBV2|14
ASSALRTGGAETQY
>TRBJ2-5|TRBV7-2|12
ASSVSTIQVDQY
>TRBJ1-1|TRBV5-1|12
ASSFRPGDPEAF